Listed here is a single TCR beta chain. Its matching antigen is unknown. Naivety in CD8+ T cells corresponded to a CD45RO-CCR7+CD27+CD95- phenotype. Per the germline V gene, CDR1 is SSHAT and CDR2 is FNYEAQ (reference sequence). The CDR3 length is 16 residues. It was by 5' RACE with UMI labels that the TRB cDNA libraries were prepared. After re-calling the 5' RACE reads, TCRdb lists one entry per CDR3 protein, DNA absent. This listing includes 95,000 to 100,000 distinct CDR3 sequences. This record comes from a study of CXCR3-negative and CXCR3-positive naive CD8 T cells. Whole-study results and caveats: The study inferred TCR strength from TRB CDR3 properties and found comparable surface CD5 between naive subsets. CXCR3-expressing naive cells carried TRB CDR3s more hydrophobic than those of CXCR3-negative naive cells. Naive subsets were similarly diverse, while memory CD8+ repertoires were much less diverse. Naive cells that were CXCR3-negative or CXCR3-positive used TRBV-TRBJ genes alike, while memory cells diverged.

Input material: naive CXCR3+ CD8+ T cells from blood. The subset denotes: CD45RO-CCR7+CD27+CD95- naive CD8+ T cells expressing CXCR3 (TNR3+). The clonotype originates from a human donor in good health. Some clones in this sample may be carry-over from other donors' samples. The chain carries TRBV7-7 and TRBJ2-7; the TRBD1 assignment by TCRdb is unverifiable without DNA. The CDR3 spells CASSLNDDRDLYEQYF.